One and the same sample provided the 30 T cell receptor beta chains below, sequenced in a study of T cells after yellow fever vaccination. TCRdb independently ran MiXCR on the 5' RACE reads; one entry per CDR3 protein. The sample has 230,000 or so distinct CDR3 sequences; over 6.5% are singletons. Sequences were derived from CD4+ T cells sorted from PBMCs, sampled on the day of the yellow fever booster vaccination. The receptors come from a man aged 25-45 years who received the YFV17D yellow fever vaccine.

This sequence joins TRBV7-2 and TRBJ2-3; D is ambiguous. CDR1 and CDR2 (germline): SGHTA, FQGNSA. The ends were cut back, 5 bases at V and 3 bases at J, with 18 bases in the middle. The CDR3 is made up of 16 amino acids. The chain's CDR3 is CASSIMAPGATDTQYF. CDR3 DNA: TGTGCCAGCAGCATCATGGCCCCCGGAGCGACAGATACGCAGTATTTT.

The CDR3 DNA sequence: TGTGCCACCAGTGGCCTAGCGGGAGCGGGGCAGTTCTTC. Residues: CATSGLAGAGQFF. The chain couples TRBV24-1 to TRBJ2-1, with 10 bases that match TRBD2. Germline CDR1 reads KGHDR; CDR2 reads SFDVKD. The CDR3 spans 13 residues. Germline trimming cut 5 bases from V and 12 bases from J; bases unmatched to any gene: 6.

The V call is TRBV10-3, the J call TRBJ2-2; possible D gene TRBD1, 6 bases. The CDR3 is 19 amino acids. Germline loops: CDR1 ENHRY, CDR2 SYGVKD. Trimming left V 3 bases short and J 4 bases short, with 24 bases between. CDR3: CAISESQGPGAPRTGELFF. The CDR3 region has the DNA TGTGCCATCAGTGAATCTCAGGGGCCCGGGGCCCCCCGCACCGGGGAGCTGTTTTTT.

This clonotype has a handful of counts. J is TRBJ2-1 and V is TRBV11-2, with TRBD1 matching 10 bases. The CDR3 covers 20 residues. V lost 2 bases, J lost 4 bases, and 17 bases stayed unmatched. Germline assignment: CDR1 SGHAT and CDR2 FQNNGV. The CDR3 reads CASSLPSPDRGGLGYNEQFF. The CDR3 DNA reads TGTGCCAGCAGCTTACCCTCCCCGGACAGGGGGGGACTAGGGTACAATGAGCAGTTCTTC.

This clonotype was seen many times. The V call is TRBV19, the J call TRBJ2-7; D remains ambiguous. Germline V gene sequence: CDR1 LNHDA, CDR2 SQIVND (reference sequence). Trimming left V 0 bases short and J 3 bases short, with 6 bases between. The CDR3 is 13 residues long. CDR3: CASSIEADYEQYF. The CDR3 DNA follows: TGTGCCAGTAGTATAGAGGCTGACTACGAGCAGTACTTC.

This clonotype was found a few times. The V gene is TRBV30, the J gene TRBJ2-1; TRBD1 matches 10 bases. Trimming removed 4 bases from V and 7 bases from J; junction bases left unmatched: 4. There are 13 residues in the CDR3. CDR1 and CDR2 (germline): GTSNPN, SVGIG (reference sequence). CDR3 residues: CAWNPGQGNEQFF. The DNA for the CDR3 is TGTGCCTGGAATCCGGGACAGGGGAATGAGCAGTTCTTC.

The sample holds many counts of this clonotype. This rearrangement joins TRBV2 to TRBJ2-3; 11 nucleotides align to TRBD2. J gave up 6 bases and V 8 bases, and 10 bases lay outside the gene matches. This CDR3 has 15 amino acids. Germline V gene data show CDR1 as SNHLY and CDR2 as FYNNEI. CDR3 amino acids: CASALAGAFGDTQYF. The CDR3 DNA reads as TGTGCCAGCGCACTAGCGGGAGCATTCGGGGATACGCAGTATTTT.

This clonotype has at least ten counts. CDR3 nucleotides: TGTGCCAGCAGCCAAGGACAGGGGGCTAGTGGGGCCAACGTCCTGACTTTC. It yields the protein CASSQGQGASGANVLTF. The chain is built from TRBV3-1 and TRBJ2-6, with 10 bases matching TRBD1. Germline CDR1 is LGHDT and CDR2 is YNNKEL (reference sequence). The CDR3 totals 17 residues. The V gene end was trimmed by 1 base and the J gene end by 3 bases; junction bases not matched to a gene: 3. The whole variable domain, remainder taken from reference TRBV3-1 and TRBJ2-6, is DTAVSQTPKYLVTQMGNDKSIKCEQNLGHDTMYWYKQDSKKFLKIMFSYNNKELIINETVPNRFSPKSPDKAHLNLHINSLELGDSAVYFCASSQGQGASGANVLTFGAGSRLTVL.

This chain uses TRBV7-9 with TRBJ2-5, with D unresolved. Germline CDR1 and CDR2: SEHNR and FQNEAQ (reference sequence). V was pared by 3 bases and J by 1 base, with 9 bases between. This CDR3 contains 14 residues. The CDR3 here is CASSFERAQETQYF. Written as DNA, the CDR3 is TGTGCCAGCAGCTTCGAAAGGGCCCAAGAGACCCAGTACTTC.

This clonotype was picked up many times. Germline is not matched at one junction end, which may reflect a read error. The V call is TRBV20-1, the J call TRBJ2-1, with TRBD2 identical over 8 bases. CDR1 is DFQATT and CDR2 is SNEGSKA in the germline V gene (reference sequence). The CDR3 sequence is 12 residues long. The CDR3 region is CSARDSWREAAF. CDR3 in DNA: TGCAGTGCTAGAGATTCGTGGCGGGAGGCCGCCTTC.

The rearrangement links TRBV28 to TRBJ2-7; 11 nucleotides line up with TRBD1. Looked up from germline, CDR1 is MDHEN and CDR2 is SYDVKM. V trimming: 8 bases; J trimming: 4 bases; junction bases outside the gene matches: 10. The CDR3 is 15 residues long. The CDR3, as DNA: TGTGCCAGCCGACAGGGGACAGGGGGGTCATACGAGCAGTACTTC. Protein sequence: CASRQGTGGSYEQYF.

The CDR3 nucleotides are TGTGCTAGTGGTTTGTCGGGACTAGCGGACCAAGAGACCCAGTACTTC. It is translated as CASGLSGLADQETQYF. The chain carries TRBV12-5 and TRBJ2-5, with 11 bases fitting TRBD2. The junction had 2 bases not matched to a gene; V was cut back by 2 bases and J by 0 bases. This CDR3 contains 16 residues. Germline-derived CDR1 and CDR2 are LGHNT and FRNRAP. The full variable domain, rest sourced from reference TRBV12-5 and TRBJ2-5, is DARVTQTPRHKVTEMGQEVTMRCQPILGHNTVFWYRQTMMQGLELLAYFRNRAPLDDSGMPKDRFSAEMPDATLATLKIQPSEPRDSAVYFCASGLSGLADQETQYFGPGTRLLVL.

This clonotype has a count of ten or more. The junction differs from germline at one of its ends, possibly a read error. The rearrangement joins TRBV11-3 to TRBJ2-5; no clear D. CDR3 size: 13 residues. Germline V lookup: CDR1 SGHNT, CDR2 YENEEA. The CDR3 DNA is TGCGCCAGCAGCTTGGATAGCAGGGAGACCCAGTACTTC. This codes for CASSLDSRETQYF.

This clonotype was recorded at least ten times. The rearrangement uses TRBV7-2 and TRBJ2-3; 9 positions agree with TRBD2. The CDR3 length is 16 residues. Germline-derived CDR1 and CDR2 are SGHTA and FQGNSA. The trim removed 5 bases at V and 4 bases at J, leaving 10 bases unmatched. Here the CDR3 reads CASSQLSGSIADTQYF. The CDR3 DNA reads TGTGCCAGCAGCCAACTTAGCGGGAGCATAGCAGATACGCAGTATTTT.

The chain recombines TRBV6-5 with TRBJ2-1; maybe TRBD2 (5 bases). CDR1 is MNHEY and CDR2 is SVGAGI in the germline V gene. CDR3 size: 14 residues. Trimming took 8 bases from V and 4 from J, leaving 15 bases between them. The CDR3: CASVEGRGYNEQFF. CDR3 DNA sequence: TGTGCCAGCGTTGAGGGCCGCGGATACAATGAGCAGTTCTTC.

In this sample, this clonotype turned up a few times. The chain carries TRBV29-1 and TRBJ2-3; D possibly corresponds to TRBD1 (6 bases). The CDR3 covers 15 residues. The germline CDR1 and CDR2 sequences are SQVTM and ANQGSEA. V was pared by 6 bases and J by 1 base, with 17 bases between. The CDR3 DNA reads TGCAGCGTCGATAAAGGGGGAAGTGGCACAGATACGCAGTATTTT. Its translation: CSVDKGGSGTDTQYF.

V and J are TRBV25-1 and TRBJ2-2, with 9 bases lining up with TRBD1. The CDR3 runs to 14 residues. Germline-derived CDR1 and CDR2 are MGHDK and SYGVNS. The ends lost 6 bases at V and 4 bases at J; junction bases unmatched: 3. The CDR3 region has the DNA TGTGCCAGCAGAGGGACAGGGATCACCGGGGAGCTGTTTTTT. Encoded protein: CASRGTGITGELFF.

The chain has TRBV4-2 and TRBJ2-7; D is uncertain. This CDR3 comprises 13 residues. The germline V and J ends were trimmed by 1 base and 4 bases, with 8 bases remaining between them. CDR1 and CDR2 from the germline V gene are LGHNA and YNFKEQ. Written as DNA, the CDR3 is TGTGCCAGCAGCCAAGCCCGATCTTACGAGCAGTACTTC. The encoded protein is CASSQARSYEQYF.

The chain uses TRBV9 and TRBJ2-3; possibly TRBD1 for D (6 bases). The germline V gene has CDR1 SGDLS and CDR2 YYNGEE. Trimming shortened V by 6 bases and J by 0 bases, and 11 bases separated the two germline ends. This CDR3 has 14 residues. CDR3 sequence reads: CASTRTVSTDTQYF. CDR3 in DNA: TGTGCCAGCACCCGGACAGTTAGCACAGATACGCAGTATTTT.

This clonotype came up a few times. J is TRBJ2-3 and V is TRBV7-9; the D is unclear. The CDR3 covers 17 residues. Germline-derived CDR1 and CDR2 are SEHNR and FQNEAQ (reference sequence). V was trimmed by 5 bases and J by 5 bases, leaving 23 bases between them. CDR3 bases: TGTGCCAGCAGCCCCTCAAAGGGCGGTACTGAGATAGATACGCAGTATTTT. Amino acid sequence: CASSPSKGGTEIDTQYF. Variable domain in full (rest from reference TRBV7-9 and TRBJ2-3): DTGVSQNPRHKITKRGQNVTFRCDPISEHNRLYWYRQTLGQGPEFLTYFQNEAQLEKSRLLSDRFSAERPKGSFSTLEIQRTEQGDSAMYLCASSPSKGGTEIDTQYFGPGTRLTVL.

A few counts support this clonotype. The chain joins TRBV5-4 to TRBJ2-1; D unresolved. From germline, CDR1 is SGHNT and CDR2 YYREEE (reference sequence). V was cut by 4 bases and J by 7 bases, with 15 bases left in between. The CDR3 runs 14 residues. The CDR3 DNA follows: TGTGCCAGCAGCCAGGAATCGCGAACAAATGAGCAGTTCTTC. Amino acids: CASSQESRTNEQFF.

This clonotype was found a few times. V usage is TRBV4-3 and J usage is TRBJ2-2; unclear D gene. Germline V CDR1 and CDR2: LGHNA, YSLEER. The CDR3 sequence is 14 residues long. V shed 0 bases and J shed 1 base, with 3 bases lying between them. CDR3 loop: CASSQDMNTGELFF. CDR3 DNA sequence: TGCGCCAGCAGCCAAGATATGAACACCGGGGAGCTGTTTTTT.

This rearrangement joins TRBV20-1 to TRBJ2-7; D remains ambiguous. The CDR3 consists of 16 residues. Trimming pared 6 bases from V and 4 bases from J, leaving 25 bases between. Germline V gives CDR1 DFQATT, CDR2 SNEGSKA (reference sequence). CDR3 DNA sequence: TGCAGTGCCCGACTTCTAGATGGCCTAGTCGGGTACGAGCAGTACTTC. Amino acid sequence: CSARLLDGLVGYEQYF.

This clonotype was counted between two and nine times. The chain combines TRBV5-6 with TRBJ2-2; TRBD2 matches at 11 bases. Germline V gene sequence: CDR1 SGHDT, CDR2 YYEEEE. V shed 3 bases and J 7 bases; nucleotides not matched to a gene: 5. This CDR3 spans 15 amino acids. The CDR3 loop is CASSSSGRLVGELFF. For the CDR3, the DNA is TGTGCCAGCAGCTCTAGCGGGAGGCTCGTCGGGGAGCTGTTTTTT.

Only a few counts were recorded for this clonotype. The rearrangement links TRBV7-9 to TRBJ1-4; tentative D call: TRBD1 (6 bases). V was shortened by 5 bases and J by 0 bases, with 10 bases between the two germline ends. CDR1 SEHNR and CDR2 FQNEAQ come from the germline V gene (reference sequence). The length of the CDR3 is 15 residues. CDR3 coding DNA: TGTGCCAGCAGCCAACGACAGGCAACTAATGAAAAACTGTTTTTT. Residues: CASSQRQATNEKLFF.

This clonotype was picked up a small number of times. V usage is TRBV6-5 and J usage is TRBJ2-5, with a possible D match to TRBD2 (5 bases). Trimming pared 2 bases from V and 1 base from J, leaving 11 bases between. CDR3 size: 15 residues. CDR1 is MNHEY and CDR2 is SVGAGI in the germline V gene. This CDR3 is CASSYASGIQETQYF. The CDR3 bases are TGTGCCAGCAGTTACGCCTCCGGGATCCAAGAGACCCAGTACTTC.

There are many counts of this clonotype. V usage is TRBV7-2 and J usage is TRBJ2-1, with TRBD2 as a possible D gene (5 bases). The CDR3 length is 12 residues. The V end was cut by 4 bases, the J end by 7 bases, with 8 bases between. In germline, CDR1 is SGHTA, CDR2 FQGNSA. CDR3 DNA sequence: TGTGCCAGCAGCTCGGCGGGTAATGAGCAGTTCTTC. Translated, it gives CASSSAGNEQFF.

This clonotype was recorded at least ten times. V is TRBV2 and J is TRBJ2-5; 9 bases agree with TRBD2. The CDR3 contains 12 residues. The V and J ends lost 10 bases and 5 bases, in that order; junction bases with no gene match: 5. Germline CDR1 and CDR2: SNHLY and FYNNEI. CDR3 sequence: CATSGLAETQYF. CDR3 in DNA: TGTGCCACCAGCGGACTAGCGGAGACCCAGTACTTC.

The chain has TRBV7-2 and TRBJ1-1; D might be TRBD1 (5 bases). Per germline, CDR1 SGHTA and CDR2 FQGNSA. V gave up 2 bases and J gave up 7 bases, with 14 bases separating them. The CDR3 extends over 14 amino acids. The CDR3 DNA reads as TGTGCCAGCAGCTTACGTCGGGGGTTTTTTGAAGCTTTCTTT. It encodes CASSLRRGFFEAFF.

Turning to this clonotype: A much more abundant neighbour one base away suggests this may be a read error. The conserved phenylalanine or tryptophan normally closing the CDR3 is absent here, so this likely arose from a read error. V and J are TRBV3-1 and TRBJ1-2; the match to TRBD1 covers 12 bases. The V and J ends lost 4 bases and 4 bases, in that order; junction bases with no gene match: 1. Germline V CDR1 and CDR2: LGHDT, YNNKEL (reference sequence). The CDR3 length is 14 residues. The chain's CDR3 is CASSPGQGAYGYTS. CDR3 in DNA: TGTGCCAGCAGCCCGGGACAGGGGGCCTATGGCTACACCTCC.